The source of this TCR beta chain is a study of breast tumors, draining lymph nodes, adjacent tissues. Study-level results: Tumor repertoires ranked between lymph nodes and nontumor tissue in diversity, with V and J gene preferences. Data only fit, rather than demonstrated, lymph node origin of most tumor T cells.

Germline V lookup: CDR1 KGHDR, CDR2 SFDVKD. The V gene lost 3 bases and the J gene lost 2 bases, with 6 bases spanning the gap. The CDR3 totals 13 residues. This clonotype has only a few counts. The antigen remains undetermined. Using its own MiXCR run on the multiplex PCR reads, TCRdb lists one record per CDR3 protein. The sample contains 140,000 or so distinct CDR3 sequences, approximately 29% of which appear only once. Breast cancer patients provided tissue from their axillary draining lymph nodes. Sequencing used axillary lymph node tissue. This chain connects TRBV24-1 to TRBJ1-1, with D perhaps matching TRBD1 (5 bases). The TCR comes from a female donor with breast cancer. Some clones in this sample may be carry-over from other donors' samples. As DNA, the CDR3 is TGTGCCACCAGTGATGGACATAACACTGAAGCTTTCTTT. Protein product: CATSDGHNTEAFF.